Listed below are T cell receptor beta chains from one sample, sequenced in a study of T cell responses to AZD1222 COVID-19 vaccine. TCRdb's table, derived via immunoSEQ multiplex PCR, lists solely in-frame clones and lacks some. Of about 81,000 clones listed, roughly 86% are singletons. Sample: peripheral blood, taken 28 days after the second AZD1222 dose. The receptors shown here come from an adult who received the AZD1222 COVID-19 vaccine. Each CDR3 is given with its conserved first and last residue. A D gene is named only where the DNA matches it firmly. Size is stated for part of the rows, as once, few or many counts, or as a class when the clone is expanded.

.,.,TRBJ1-4,14,TRBV18,CASSRGPSNEKLFF,TGTGCCAGCTCACGGGGACCGTCGAATGAAAAACTGTTTTTT
TRBD1,once,TRBJ2-2,14,TRBV2,CASRGQGDGGELFF,TGTGCCAGCAGGGGCCAGGGGGATGGCGGGGAGCTGTTTTTT
.,.,TRBJ2-1,14,TRBV19,CASNSPPRTNEQFF,TGTGCCAGTAATTCCCCTCCCAGAACTAATGAGCAGTTCTTC
.,.,TRBJ2-3,16,TRBV7-2,CASSSRRGGNTDTQYF,TGTGCCAGCAGCTCCAGGAGAGGCGGGAACACAGATACGCAGTATTTT
.,.,TRBJ2-5,14,TRBV6-5,CASRGWGEGETQYF,TGTGCCAGCAGAGGGTGGGGAGAGGGAGAGACCCAGTACTTC
TRBD1,.,TRBJ1-2,13,TRBV2,CASRGTGVLGYTF,TGTGCCAGCCGCGGGACAGGGGTGCTTGGCTACACCTTC
TRBD1,.,TRBJ1-6,15,TRBV28,CASSLPGTGASPLHF,TGTGCCAGCAGTTTGCCCGGGACAGGGGCCTCACCCCTCCACTTT
.,.,TRBJ1-5,17,TRBV20-1,CSASGSYGGGGNQPQHF,TGCAGTGCTAGTGGAAGTTACGGGGGCGGGGGCAATCAGCCCCAGCATTTT
.,.,TRBJ2-3,13,TRBV6-6,CASSLAGTDTQYF,TGTGCCAGCAGTCTAGCAGGCACAGATACGCAGTATTTT
TRBD2,.,TRBJ2-5,19,TRBV27,CASSLYAGLAGQRGETQYF,TGTGCCAGCAGTTTATATGCGGGACTAGCGGGACAGCGAGGAGAGACCCAGTACTTC
.,once,TRBJ2-6,18,TRBV7-2,CASSPAEGQASGANVLTF,TGTGCCAGCAGCCCAGCCGAGGGACAAGCCTCTGGGGCCAACGTCCTGACTTTC
TRBD2,.,TRBJ2-3,18,TRBV19,CASSMSSPSGSGTDTQYF,TGTGCCAGTAGTATGAGTTCTCCTAGCGGGAGTGGCACAGATACGCAGTATTTT
.,few,TRBJ2-1,12,TRBV6-5,CASSRAPNEQFF,TGTGCCAGCAGCCGGGCCCCCAATGAGCAGTTCTTC
.,.,TRBJ2-2,15,TRBV7-3,CASSSRLGGTGELFF,TGTGCCAGCAGCTCTAGGTTGGGTGGGACCGGGGAGCTGTTTTTT
TRBD1,.,TRBJ1-1,14,TRBV2,CASTSDRGRTEAFF,TGTGCCAGCACCTCGGACAGGGGGAGAACTGAAGCTTTCTTT
.,.,TRBJ2-7,13,TRBV9,CASSPDWEYEQYF,TGTGCCAGCAGCCCCGACTGGGAGTACGAGCAGTACTTC
.,.,TRBJ1-2,11,TRBV29-1,CSALDINGYTF,TGCAGCGCCCTGGACATTAATGGCTACACCTTC
.,few,TRBJ1-1,15,TRBV29-1,CSVDDILPGRIEAFF,TGCAGCGTTGACGATATACTCCCGGGACGGATAGAAGCTTTCTTT
.,.,TRBJ2-1,15,TRBV28,CASTSLGARSNEQFF,TGTGCCAGCACTTCCCTGGGAGCCAGATCGAATGAGCAGTTCTTC
.,.,TRBJ2-7,11,TRBV2,CASSGLGEQYF,TGTGCCAGCTCCGGCTTGGGCGAGCAGTACTTC
.,.,TRBJ1-2,16,TRBV9,CASSVASPGEGYGYTF,TGTGCCAGCAGCGTAGCTTCGCCAGGGGAGGGCTATGGCTACACCTTC
.,.,TRBJ2-5,11,TRBV28,CASSLRETQYF,TGTGCCAGCAGTTTAAGGGAGACCCAGTACTTC
TRBD2,.,TRBJ2-2,17,TRBV5-1,CASSSRAGGPVAGELFF,TGCGCCAGCAGCTCGAGAGCGGGGGGGCCAGTAGCCGGGGAGCTGTTTTTT
TRBD1,.,TRBJ1-1,15,TRBV19,CASSHRDRENTEAFF,TGTGCCAGTAGTCACCGGGACAGGGAGAACACTGAAGCTTTCTTT
.,.,TRBJ1-6,15,TRBV5-1,CASSPRGPESSPLHF,TGCGCCAGCAGCCCCCGGGGGCCCGAGAGTTCACCCCTCCACTTT
.,.,TRBJ2-2,16,TRBV19,CASSILGGSNTGELFF,TGTGCCAGTAGTATACTAGGGGGGTCGAACACCGGGGAGCTGTTTTTT
TRBD1,.,TRBJ1-4,15,TRBV6-5,CASSYTTGEFEKLFF,TGTGCCAGCAGTTACACGACAGGGGAATTTGAAAAACTGTTTTTT
.,.,TRBJ1-4,14,TRBV27,CASRRRTGGEKLFF,TGTGCCAGCCGTAGGCGGACGGGCGGGGAAAAACTGTTTTTT
TRBD2,.,TRBJ2-1,16,TRBV11-3,CASSYRSSGANNEQFF,TGTGCCAGCAGCTACCGGTCCAGCGGGGCAAACAATGAGCAGTTCTTC
TRBD2,once,TRBJ2-4,15,TRBV7-2,CASSTRLATGDIQYF,TGTGCCAGCAGCACCCGACTAGCGACCGGGGACATTCAGTACTTC
.,.,TRBJ1-2,13,TRBV2,CASRAGLNYGYTF,TGTGCCAGCAGAGCAGGACTAAACTATGGCTACACCTTC
.,.,TRBJ2-7,14,TRBV3-1/TRBV3-2,CASSQGRLAYEQYF,TGTGCCAGCAGCCAGGGACGTCTGGCCTACGAGCAGTACTTC
.,.,TRBJ2-7,13,TRBV28,CASNTGPSYEQYF,TGTGCCAGCAATACGGGTCCTTCCTACGAGCAGTACTTC
TRBD2,.,TRBJ2-1,17,TRBV19,CASSAYTSGRGFHEQFF,TGTGCCAGTAGTGCCTACACTAGCGGGAGGGGCTTCCATGAGCAGTTCTTC
.,.,TRBJ2-7,11,TRBV6-5,CASMYHREQYF,TGTGCCAGCATGTATCATCGCGAGCAGTACTTC
.,.,TRBJ2-7,15,TRBV7-9,CASSFQGTAGYEQYF,TGTGCCAGCAGCTTCCAAGGGACCGCTGGGTACGAGCAGTACTTC
TRBD1,.,TRBJ2-3,16,TRBV5-3,CARRSRQGVRNQPQYF,TGTGCCAGAAGGTCCCGACAGGGAGTACGCAATCAGCCCCAGTATTTT
TRBD2,.,TRBJ2-7,16,TRBV18,CASSPGTSGSFDEQYF,TGTGCCAGCTCACCAGGGACTAGCGGGAGTTTCGACGAGCAGTACTTC
.,.,TRBJ1-1,17,TRBV28,CASSPPPRRTVNTEAFF,TGTGCCAGCAGTCCCCCGCCCCGACGGACTGTGAACACTGAAGCTTTCTTT
TRBD2,.,TRBJ2-5,14,TRBV6-1,CASSDGTRTETQYF,TGTGCCAGCAGTGACGGGACTAGGACTGAGACCCAGTACTTC
.,.,TRBJ1-2,13,TRBV28,CASTRGNNYGYTF,TGTGCCAGCACCCGAGGGAATAACTATGGCTACACCTTC
TRBD1,.,TRBJ2-7,15,TRBV19,CASSPNRGGGYEQYF,TGTGCCAGTAGTCCTAACAGGGGCGGCGGGTACGAGCAGTACTTC
TRBD2,.,TRBJ2-2,16,TRBV5-1,CASSPGLAGNTGELFF,TGCGCCAGCAGCCCAGGACTAGCGGGCAACACCGGGGAGCTGTTTTTT
.,few,TRBJ1-3,16,TRBV5-5,CASSRTFGPSGNTIYF,TGTGCCAGCAGTCGGACTTTTGGCCCCTCTGGAAACACCATATATTTT
TRBD1,once,TRBJ1-1,14,TRBV20-1,CSASQDRGNTEAFF,TGCAGTGCTAGTCAGGACAGGGGGAACACTGAAGCTTTCTTT
TRBD1,.,TRBJ2-7,14,TRBV30,CAWSLGQSNYEQYF,TGTGCCTGGAGCCTGGGACAGAGTAACTACGAGCAGTACTTC
TRBD1,.,TRBJ1-1,15,TRBV5-1,CASSLGTGGGTEAFF,TGCGCCAGCAGCTTGGGGACAGGCGGCGGGACTGAAGCTTTCTTT
.,.,TRBJ1-5,13,TRBV30,CAWSKQLNQPQHF,TGTGCCTGGAGTAAGCAGCTCAATCAGCCCCAGCATTTT
TRBD1,.,TRBJ2-1,16,TRBV7-3,CASSAHRGLNYNEQFF,TGTGCCAGCAGCGCACACAGGGGGCTTAATTACAATGAGCAGTTCTTC
TRBD1,.,TRBJ1-4,16,TRBV18,CASSPSITGQGEKLFF,TGTGCCAGCTCACCATCAATAACCGGACAGGGTGAAAAACTGTTTTTT
TRBD1,.,TRBJ2-2,15,TRBV7-8,CASSLTTGGPGELFF,TGTGCCAGCAGCTTAACGACAGGGGGCCCCGGGGAGCTGTTTTTT